Described below is a single TCR beta chain sequence and its context. Its antigen is currently unknown. Germline CDR1 is SNHLY and CDR2 is FYNNEI. The CDR3 contains 15 residues. V was clipped by 4 bases and J by 6 bases; unmatched bases: 9. Donors were ostensibly healthy at sampling, although undocumented immune exposures were probable. Use of 60 Vbeta and 13 Jbeta primers characterized the PCR. The method was immunoSEQ multiplex PCR; TCRdb's version includes in-frame clones alone and lacks a portion of them. Altogether roughly 130,000 clones are present, roughly 82% being singletons, with the ten largest covering approximately 11%. This sample was included in a study of cytomegalovirus exposure and HLA in healthy donors. Study-wide results and limits: Reports credit the classifier with highly specific, highly sensitive diagnosis of cytomegalovirus status. It has been reported that TCR beta sequences accurately predicted the HLA-A and HLA-B alleles of most subjects.

This TCR was sampled from a male donor in good health and CMV-seropositive. The sample comprised PBMCs. V is TRBV2 and J is TRBJ2-7; 10 bases line up with TRBD2. Here the CDR3 reads CASSVEIAGGGEQYF. The CDR3 nucleotides are TGTGCCAGCAGTGTTGAAATAGCGGGAGGTGGCGAGCAGTACTTC.